The T cell receptor (beta chain) under discussion was sequenced for a study of CD8 T cells in Susac syndrome. Blood CD8+ and CD4+ T cells underwent high-throughput TCR beta sequencing. Negative isolation was used for CD8+ and CD4+ T cells and FACS enrichment for TEMRA cells. CDR3 length equals 13 residues. The V end lost 7 bases, the J end lost 5 bases, and 14 bases lay between the germline ends. RNA amounts of about 0.5 to 1 ug underwent reverse transcription with random hexamers. An immunoSEQ multiplex PCR amplified TCR beta CDR3 over 54 Vbeta and 13 Jbeta. TCRdb called the immunoSEQ multiplex PCR reads again in MiXCR, with one record for every CDR3 protein. The sample lists 150,000 to 200,000 distinct CDR3 sequences; 93% were seen once.

The sequencing sample was made of CD4+ T cells from PBMCs. This clonotype was obtained from a human donor in good health. The V gene is TRBV12-3 or TRBV12-4, the J gene TRBJ2-5, with D maybe TRBD1 (6 bases). CDR3 in amino acids: CASTIQGEETQYF. Written as DNA, the CDR3 is TGTGCCAGCACCATACAGGGAGAGGAGACCCAGTACTTC.